The clone carrying this T cell receptor (beta chain) was seen many times. The target antigen is unknown. The data stem from a study of CD8 T cells in ankylosing spondylitis. General study points: There was reportedly significant enrichment of clones that were disease-linked in matched ankylosing spondylitis synovial fluid. Both synovial fluid and blood in reactive arthritis had previously been reported to carry some motif variants. There was a TCR beta motif, made of several highly homologous variants, that appeared characteristic of ankylosing spondylitis blood. The authors found the disease-linked clones to be CD8+ and relatively rare in peripheral blood.

In making TCR beta libraries, quantitative 5'-RACE with molecular barcodes was used. TCRdb passed the 5' RACE reads through MiXCR, listing each CDR3 protein once. The sample shows around 490,000 distinct CDR3 sequences, roughly 5.3% of them seen only once. The sequencing input was blood, either unsorted or a sorted T cell fraction (not recorded which). This receptor was taken from a male donor with ankylosing spondylitis.

The CDR3 region has the DNA TGCAGTGCTAGAGATCTAGGTCAGGCTTACACCATATATTTT. Its translation is CSARDLGQAYTIYF. This rearrangement joins TRBV20-1 to TRBJ1-3, with D uncertain. The germline V and J ends were trimmed by 0 bases and 8 bases, with 14 bases remaining between them. CDR1 DFQATT and CDR2 SNEGSKA come from the germline V gene (reference sequence). The CDR3 is 14 amino acids.